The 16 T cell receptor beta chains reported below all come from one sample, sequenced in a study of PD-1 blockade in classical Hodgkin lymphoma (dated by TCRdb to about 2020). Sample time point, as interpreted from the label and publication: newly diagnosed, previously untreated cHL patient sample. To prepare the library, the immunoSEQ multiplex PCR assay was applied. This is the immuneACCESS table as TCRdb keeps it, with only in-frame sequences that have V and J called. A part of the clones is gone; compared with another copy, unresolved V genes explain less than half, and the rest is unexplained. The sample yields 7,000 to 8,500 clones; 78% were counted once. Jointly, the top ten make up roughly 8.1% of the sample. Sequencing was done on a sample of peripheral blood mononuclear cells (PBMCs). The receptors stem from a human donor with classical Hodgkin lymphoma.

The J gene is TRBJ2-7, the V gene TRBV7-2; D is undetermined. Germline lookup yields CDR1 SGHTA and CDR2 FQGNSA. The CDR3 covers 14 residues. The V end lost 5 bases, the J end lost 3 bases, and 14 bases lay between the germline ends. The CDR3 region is CASSETGFGYEQYF. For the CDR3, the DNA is TGTGCCAGCAGCGAGACGGGTTTCGGCTACGAGCAGTACTTC. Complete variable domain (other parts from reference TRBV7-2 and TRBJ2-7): GAGVSQSPSNKVTEKGKDVELRCDPISGHTALYWYRQSLGQGLEFLIYFQGNSAPDKSGLPSDRFSAERTGGSVSTLTIQRTQQEDSAVYLCASSETGFGYEQYFGPGTRLTVT.

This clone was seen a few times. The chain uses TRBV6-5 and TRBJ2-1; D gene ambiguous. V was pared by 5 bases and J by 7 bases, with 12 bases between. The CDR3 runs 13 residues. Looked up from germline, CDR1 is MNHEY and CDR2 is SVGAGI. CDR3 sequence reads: CASSDLPSNEQFF. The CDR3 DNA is TGTGCCAGCAGTGACCTTCCTTCGAATGAGCAGTTCTTC.

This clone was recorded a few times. CDR3 nucleotide sequence: TGTGCCAGCAGCGCCGCCGGGACAGGGGAGGGCTACACCTTC. This translates into CASSAAGTGEGYTF. This rearrangement joins TRBV9 to TRBJ1-2, with TRBD1 identical over 10 bases. The CDR3 length is 14 residues. Germline loops: CDR1 SGDLS, CDR2 YYNGEE. Trimming removed 3 bases from V and 8 bases from J; junction bases left unmatched: 7.

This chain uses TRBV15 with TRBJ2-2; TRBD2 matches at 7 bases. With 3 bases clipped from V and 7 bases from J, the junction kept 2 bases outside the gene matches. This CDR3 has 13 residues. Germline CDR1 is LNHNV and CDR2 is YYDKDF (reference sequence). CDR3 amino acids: CATSRTSYGELFF. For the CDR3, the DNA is TGTGCCACCAGCAGGACTAGCTACGGGGAGCTGTTTTTT.

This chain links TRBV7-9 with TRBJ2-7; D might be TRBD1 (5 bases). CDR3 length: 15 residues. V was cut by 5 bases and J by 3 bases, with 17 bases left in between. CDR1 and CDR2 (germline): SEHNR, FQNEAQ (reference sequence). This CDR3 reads CASSPYRQSYYEQYF. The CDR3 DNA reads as TGTGCCAGCAGCCCCTACCGACAGTCCTACTACGAGCAGTACTTC.

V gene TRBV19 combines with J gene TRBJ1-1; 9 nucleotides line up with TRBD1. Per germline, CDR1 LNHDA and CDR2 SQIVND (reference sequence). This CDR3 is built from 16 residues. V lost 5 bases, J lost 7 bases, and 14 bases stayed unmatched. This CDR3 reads CASSLRGGQGIGEAFF. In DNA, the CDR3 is TGTGCCAGTAGTCTACGAGGGGGACAGGGAATCGGTGAAGCTTTCTTT.

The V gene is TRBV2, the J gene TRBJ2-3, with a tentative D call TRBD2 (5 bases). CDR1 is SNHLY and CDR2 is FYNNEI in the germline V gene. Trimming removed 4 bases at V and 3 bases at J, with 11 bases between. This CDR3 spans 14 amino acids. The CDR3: CASSARETTDTQYF. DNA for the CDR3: TGTGCCAGCAGTGCCCGGGAAACAACAGATACGCAGTATTTT.

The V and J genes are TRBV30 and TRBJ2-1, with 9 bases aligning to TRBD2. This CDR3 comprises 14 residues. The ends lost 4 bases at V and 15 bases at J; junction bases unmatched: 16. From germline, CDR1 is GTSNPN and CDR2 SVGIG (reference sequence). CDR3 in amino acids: CAWTWEVAGVTPFF. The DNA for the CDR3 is TGTGCCTGGACCTGGGAGGTAGCGGGAGTAACTCCGTTCTTC.

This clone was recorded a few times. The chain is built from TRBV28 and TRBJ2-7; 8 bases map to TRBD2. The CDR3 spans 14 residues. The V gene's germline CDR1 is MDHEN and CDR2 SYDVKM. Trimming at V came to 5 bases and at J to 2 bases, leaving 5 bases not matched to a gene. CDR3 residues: CASSPGGGPYEQYF. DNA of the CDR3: TGTGCCAGCAGTCCCGGGGGGGGACCCTACGAGCAGTACTTC.

The CDR3 protein is CASTAGGDYYGYTF. The CDR3 DNA sequence: TGTGCCAGCACCGCCGGCGGGGACTACTATGGCTACACCTTC. V usage is TRBV5-4 and J usage is TRBJ1-2; possibly TRBD1 for D (5 bases). Germline V gene lookup returns CDR1 SGHNT and CDR2 YYREEE (reference sequence). This CDR3 has 14 amino acids. V gave up 6 bases and J gave up 3 bases, with 15 bases separating them. The variable domain in full, completed from reference TRBV5-4 and TRBJ1-2, reads ETGVTQSPTHLIKTRGQQVTLRCSSQSGHNTVSWYQQALGQGPQFIFQYYREEENGRGNFPPRFSGLQFPNYSSELNVNALELDDSALYLCASTAGGDYYGYTFGSGTRLTVV.

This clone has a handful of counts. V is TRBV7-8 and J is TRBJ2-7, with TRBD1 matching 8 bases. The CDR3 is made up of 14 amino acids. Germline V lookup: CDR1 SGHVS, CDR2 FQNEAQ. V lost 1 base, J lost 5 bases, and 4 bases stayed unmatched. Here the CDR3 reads CASSLGQGPHEQYF. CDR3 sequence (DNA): TGTGCCAGCAGCTTAGGACAGGGGCCCCACGAGCAGTACTTC.

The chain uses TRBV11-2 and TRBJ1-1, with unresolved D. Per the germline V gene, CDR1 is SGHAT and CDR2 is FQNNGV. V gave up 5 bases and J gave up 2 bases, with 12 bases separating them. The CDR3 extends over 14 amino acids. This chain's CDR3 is CASSPPRDNTEAFF. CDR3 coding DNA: TGTGCCAGCAGCCCTCCCCGGGATAACACTGAAGCTTTCTTT.

In DNA, the CDR3 is TGTGCCAGCAGTGAATCGGGGGAAAACATTCAGTACTTC. It translates to CASSESGENIQYF. The rearrangement links TRBV6-1 to TRBJ2-4; maybe TRBD2 (6 bases). V was cut by 2 bases and J by 5 bases, with 7 bases left in between. The germline V gene has CDR1 MNHNS and CDR2 SASEGT. The CDR3 has 13 amino acids.

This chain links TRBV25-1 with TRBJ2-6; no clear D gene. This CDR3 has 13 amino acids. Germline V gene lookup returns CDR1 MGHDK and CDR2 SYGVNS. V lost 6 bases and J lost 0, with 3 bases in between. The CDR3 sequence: CASRSSGANVLTF. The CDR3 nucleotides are TGTGCCAGCAGGTCCTCTGGGGCCAACGTCCTGACTTTC.

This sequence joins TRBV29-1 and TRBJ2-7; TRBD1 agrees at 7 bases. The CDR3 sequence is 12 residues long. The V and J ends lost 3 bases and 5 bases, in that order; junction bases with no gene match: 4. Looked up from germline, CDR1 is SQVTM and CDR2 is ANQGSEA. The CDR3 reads CSVEPTGNEQYF. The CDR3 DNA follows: TGCAGCGTTGAGCCGACAGGGAACGAGCAGTACTTC.

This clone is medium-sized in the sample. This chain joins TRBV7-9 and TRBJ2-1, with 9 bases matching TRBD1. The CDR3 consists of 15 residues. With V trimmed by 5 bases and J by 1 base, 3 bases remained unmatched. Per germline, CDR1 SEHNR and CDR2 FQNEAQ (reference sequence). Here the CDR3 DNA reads TGTGCCAGCAGCGTCGGGACAGGGTCCTACAATGAGCAGTTCTTC. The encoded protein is CASSVGTGSYNEQFF.